Sequencing of this T cell receptor beta chain was carried out in a study of PD-1 blockade in classical Hodgkin lymphoma. Study-level findings and limits: Patients were excluded if nivolumab began under 1 year after ASCT (the autologous transplant). Newly diagnosed patients reportedly trailed healthy donors in baseline TCR diversity. CD4+ but not CD8+ TCR diversity rose significantly by C4D1. Although disease activity or prior therapy may be involved, causes of the repertoire differences remain undefined.

Sequencing was performed with immunoSEQ multiplex PCR; in TCRdb, only in-frame clones are kept and a portion is missing. This sample has tens of thousands of clones; approximately 78% occur once, and the top ten carry approximately 7.9%. The CDR3 spans 15 residues. CDR1 is MDHEN, CDR2 SYDVKM, per germline. Trimming removed 5 bases from V and 0 bases from J, with 11 bases in between. Each and every patient relapsed after autologous stem cell transplantation, and patients got differing brentuximab vedotin exposure. Comment on this clone: As yet, its antigen is unknown.

The gene calls are TRBV28 and TRBJ1-3; D gene unclear. Specimen: peripheral blood mononuclear cells (PBMCs), collected before the second cycle of nivolumab. The TCR sequence derives from a human donor with classical Hodgkin lymphoma. CDR3 coding DNA: TGTGCCAGCAGTATGGGCCTAGTCTCTGGAAACACCATATATTTT. Protein: CASSMGLVSGNTIYF. Variable domain in full (rest from reference TRBV28 and TRBJ1-3): DVKVTQSSRYLVKRTGEKVFLECVQDMDHENMFWYRQDPGLGLRLIYFSYDVKMKEKGDIPEGYSVSREKKERFSLILESASTNQTSMYLCASSMGLVSGNTIYFGEGSWLTVV.